This TCR beta chain was recovered during a study of blood T cell repertoires in COVID-19. Study as a whole: T cells, B-cell-depleted T cells, or PBMCs provided the cDNA or gDNA that served as material.

Sequencing used immunoSEQ multiplex PCR; TCRdb keeps in-frame clones, though not all of them. The sample lists about 150,000 clones; over 70% were seen once. Germline CDR1 reads SGHVS; CDR2 reads FQNEAQ. V was pared by 5 bases and J by 3 bases, with 6 bases of the junction left unmatched. This CDR3 contains 14 residues. Sequencing was done on a sample of PBMCs or T cells enriched from blood (not recorded which). The TCR comes from a man between 65 and 79 years old who had been exposed to COVID-19. V is TRBV7-8 and J is TRBJ2-7; 8 nucleotides agree with TRBD1. The CDR3 loop reads CASSPGTGNYEQYF. The CDR3 DNA follows: TGTGCCAGCAGCCCCGGGACAGGAAACTACGAGCAGTACTTC.